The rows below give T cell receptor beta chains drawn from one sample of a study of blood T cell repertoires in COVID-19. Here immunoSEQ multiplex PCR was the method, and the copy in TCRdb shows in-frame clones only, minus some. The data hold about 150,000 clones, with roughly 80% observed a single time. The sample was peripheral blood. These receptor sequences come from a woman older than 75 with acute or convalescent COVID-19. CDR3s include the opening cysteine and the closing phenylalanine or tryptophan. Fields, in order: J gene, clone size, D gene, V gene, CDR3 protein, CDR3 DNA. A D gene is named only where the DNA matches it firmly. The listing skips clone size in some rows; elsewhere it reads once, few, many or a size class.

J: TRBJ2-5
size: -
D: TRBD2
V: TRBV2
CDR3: CASSGERGVRSNQYF
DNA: TGTGCCAGCAGTGGTGAGCGGGGGGTCCGTTCAAACCAGTACTTC

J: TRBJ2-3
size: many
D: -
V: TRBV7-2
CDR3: CASSLGGLESGLTDTQYF
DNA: TGTGCCAGCAGCTTAGGTGGGCTGGAAAGCGGCCTCACAGATACGCAGTATTTT

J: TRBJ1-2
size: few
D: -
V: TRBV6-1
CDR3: CASSETGYGYGYTF
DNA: TGTGCCAGCAGTGAAACGGGTTACGGCTATGGCTACACCTTC

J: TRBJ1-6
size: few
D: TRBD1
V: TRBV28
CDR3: CASKRGDRNNSPLHF
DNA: TGTGCCAGCAAAAGGGGGGACAGGAATAATTCACCCCTCCACTTT

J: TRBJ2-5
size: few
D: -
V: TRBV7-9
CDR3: CASSLSAAETQYF
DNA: TGTGCCAGCAGCTTAAGTGCGGCAGAGACCCAGTACTTC

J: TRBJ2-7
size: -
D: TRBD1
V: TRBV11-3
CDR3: CASSQTRDRTYEQYF
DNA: TGTGCCAGCAGCCAGACCCGGGACAGGACCTACGAGCAGTACTTC

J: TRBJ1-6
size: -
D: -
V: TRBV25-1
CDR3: CASRTAYNSPLHF
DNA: TGTGCCAGCAGGACAGCTTATAATTCACCCCTCCACTTT

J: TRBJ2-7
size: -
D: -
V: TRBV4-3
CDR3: CASSQVAGISYEQYF
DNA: TGCGCCAGCAGCCAAGTGGCGGGAATCTCCTACGAGCAGTACTTC

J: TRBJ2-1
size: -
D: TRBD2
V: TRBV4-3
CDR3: CASSQKTSGTWRNEQFF
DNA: TGCGCCAGCAGCCAAAAGACTAGCGGGACCTGGCGGAATGAGCAGTTCTTC

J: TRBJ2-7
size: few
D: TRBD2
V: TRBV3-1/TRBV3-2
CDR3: CASSLFLLAPSGDEQYF
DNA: TGTGCCAGCAGCCTGTTTTTACTAGCGCCCTCCGGGGACGAGCAGTACTTC

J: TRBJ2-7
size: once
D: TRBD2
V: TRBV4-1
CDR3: CASSQEASGSLGEQYF
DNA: TGCGCCAGCAGCCAAGAGGCTAGCGGGAGTTTGGGCGAGCAGTACTTC

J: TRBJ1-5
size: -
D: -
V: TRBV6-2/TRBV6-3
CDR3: CASSYTQGFGNQPQHF
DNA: TGTGCCAGCAGTTACACGCAGGGGTTTGGCAATCAGCCCCAGCATTTT

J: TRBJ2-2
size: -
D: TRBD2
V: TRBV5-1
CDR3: CASSLAGGLATGELFF
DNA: TGCGCCAGCAGCTTGGCCGGAGGACTAGCGACCGGGGAGCTGTTTTTT

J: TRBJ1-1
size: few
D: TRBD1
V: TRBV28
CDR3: CASSPTGGHTEAFF
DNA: TGTGCCAGCAGTCCTACAGGGGGCCACACTGAAGCTTTCTTT

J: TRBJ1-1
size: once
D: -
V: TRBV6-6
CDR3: CASSSAGQGGNTEAFF
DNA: TGTGCCAGCAGTTCCGCCGGGCAGGGTGGGAACACTGAAGCTTTCTTT

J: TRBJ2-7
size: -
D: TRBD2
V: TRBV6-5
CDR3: CASTTSGTYEQYF
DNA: TGTGCCAGTACGACTAGCGGAACCTACGAGCAGTACTTC

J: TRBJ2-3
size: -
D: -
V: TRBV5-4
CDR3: CASSRQTDTQYF
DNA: TGTGCCAGCAGCCGACAGACAGATACGCAGTATTTT

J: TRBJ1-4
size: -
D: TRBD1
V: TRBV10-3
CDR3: CAISEWKGAGEKLFF
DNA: TGTGCCATCAGTGAGTGGAAGGGGGCGGGTGAAAAACTGTTTTTT

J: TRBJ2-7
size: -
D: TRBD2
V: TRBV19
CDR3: CASSMGLAYEQYF
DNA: TGTGCCAGTAGTATGGGACTAGCCTACGAGCAGTACTTC

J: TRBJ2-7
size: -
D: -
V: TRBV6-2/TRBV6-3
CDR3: CASSYIQFRNYEQYF
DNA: TGTGCCAGCAGTTACATACAGTTTAGGAATTACGAGCAGTACTTC

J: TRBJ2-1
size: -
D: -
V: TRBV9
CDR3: CASSAGTYNEQFF
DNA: TGTGCCAGCAGCGCCGGGACTTACAATGAGCAGTTCTTC

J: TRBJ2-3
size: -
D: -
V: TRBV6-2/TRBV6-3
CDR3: CASSYSGQPSGNTQYF
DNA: TGTGCCAGCAGTTACTCGGGGCAGCCCTCAGGAAATACGCAGTATTTT

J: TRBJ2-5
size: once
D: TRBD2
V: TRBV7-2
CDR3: CASSSATSGGARQETQYF
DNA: TGTGCCAGCAGCTCCGCGACTAGCGGGGGGGCTCGACAAGAGACCCAGTACTTC

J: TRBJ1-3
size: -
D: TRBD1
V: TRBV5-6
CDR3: CASSLLLDRGPRNTIYF
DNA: TGTGCCAGCAGCTTACTCTTGGACAGGGGACCCCGGAACACCATATATTTT

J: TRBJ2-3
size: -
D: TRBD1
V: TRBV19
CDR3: CASSRDPTGGRDTQYF
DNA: TGTGCCAGTAGTAGGGACCCGACAGGGGGACGCGATACGCAGTATTTT

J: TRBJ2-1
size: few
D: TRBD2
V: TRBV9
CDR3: CASSVKAGGLYNEQFF
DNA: TGTGCCAGCAGCGTAAAAGCGGGGGGCCTCTACAATGAGCAGTTCTTC

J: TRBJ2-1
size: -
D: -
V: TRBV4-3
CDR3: CASSQDHGSYNEQFF
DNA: TGCGCCAGCAGCCAGGATCACGGGTCCTACAATGAGCAGTTCTTC

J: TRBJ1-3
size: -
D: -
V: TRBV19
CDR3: CASSDQGPRSGNTIYF
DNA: TGTGCCAGTAGTGATCAGGGGCCGCGTTCTGGAAACACCATATATTTT

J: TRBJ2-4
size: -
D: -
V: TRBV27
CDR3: CASSAQGGYIQYF
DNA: TGTGCCAGCAGTGCACAGGGTGGGTACATTCAGTACTTC

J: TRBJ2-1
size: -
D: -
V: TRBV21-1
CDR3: CASAAGEYNEQFF
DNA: TGTGCCAGCGCCGCGGGAGAATACAATGAGCAGTTCTTC

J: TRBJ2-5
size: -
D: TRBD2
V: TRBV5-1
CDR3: CASRVRGRDRQETQYF
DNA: TGCGCCAGCAGAGTGCGCGGGAGGGATAGACAAGAGACCCAGTACTTC

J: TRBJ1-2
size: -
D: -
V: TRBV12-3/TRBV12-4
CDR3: CASSLARGYTF
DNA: TGTGCCAGCAGTTTGGCCCGCGGCTACACCTTC

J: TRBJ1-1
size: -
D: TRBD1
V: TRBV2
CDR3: CASSGDRGLLTEAFF
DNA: TGTGCCAGCAGTGGGGACAGGGGGCTTTTGACTGAAGCTTTCTTT

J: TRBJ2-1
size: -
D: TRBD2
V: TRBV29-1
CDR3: CSVDGGSSYNEQFF
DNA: TGCAGCGTTGACGGGGGGAGCTCCTACAATGAGCAGTTCTTC

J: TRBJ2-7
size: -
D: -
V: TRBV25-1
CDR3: CASSAIATGYEQYF
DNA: TGTGCCAGCAGTGCGATAGCAACAGGGTACGAGCAGTACTTC

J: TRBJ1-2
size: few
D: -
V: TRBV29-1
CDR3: CSVVAGYTF
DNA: TGCAGCGTTGTGGCCGGCTACACCTTC

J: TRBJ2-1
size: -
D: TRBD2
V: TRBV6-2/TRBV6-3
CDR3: CASSYWEGLAYNEQFF
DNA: TGTGCCAGCAGTTACTGGGAGGGGCTCGCCTACAATGAGCAGTTCTTC

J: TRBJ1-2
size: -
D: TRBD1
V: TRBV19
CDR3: CASYGSGQLWYGYTF
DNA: TGTGCCAGTTACGGGTCGGGACAGCTTTGGTATGGCTACACCTTC

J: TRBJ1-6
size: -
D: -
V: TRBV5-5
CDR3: CASSLERPTNSPLHF
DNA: TGTGCCAGCAGCTTGGAGAGACCGACAAATTCACCCCTCCACTTT

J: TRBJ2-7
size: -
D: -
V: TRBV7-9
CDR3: CASRGGYEQYF
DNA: TGTGCCAGCAGGGGGGGTTACGAGCAGTACTTC

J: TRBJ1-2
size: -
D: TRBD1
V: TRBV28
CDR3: CASSFPGQASNYGYTF
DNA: TGTGCCAGCAGTTTCCCGGGACAGGCGTCTAACTATGGCTACACCTTC

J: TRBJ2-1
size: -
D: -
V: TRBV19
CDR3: CASSMFLGGAVDEQFF
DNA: TGTGCCAGTAGTATGTTTCTGGGGGGGGCCGTAGATGAGCAGTTCTTC

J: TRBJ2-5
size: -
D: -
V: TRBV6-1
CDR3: CASSDLGAAQETQYF
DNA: TGTGCCAGCAGTGATTTGGGGGCCGCTCAAGAGACCCAGTACTTC

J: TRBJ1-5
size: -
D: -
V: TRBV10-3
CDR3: CAISYAGDNQPQHF
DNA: TGTGCCATCAGTTATGCAGGGGACAATCAGCCCCAGCATTTT

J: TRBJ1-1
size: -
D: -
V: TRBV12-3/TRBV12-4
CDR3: CASSLGRNTEAFF
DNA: TGTGCCAGCAGTTTAGGCAGAAACACTGAAGCTTTCTTT

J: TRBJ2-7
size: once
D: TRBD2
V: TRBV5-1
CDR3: CASSSGLAGGAYEQYF
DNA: TGCGCCAGCAGCTCCGGACTAGCGGGAGGTGCCTACGAGCAGTACTTC

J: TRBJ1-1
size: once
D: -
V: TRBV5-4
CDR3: CASSLANRGRTEAFF
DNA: TGTGCCAGCAGCTTGGCGAATCGAGGGAGGACTGAAGCTTTCTTT

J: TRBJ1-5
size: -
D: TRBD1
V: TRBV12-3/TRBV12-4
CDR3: CASSKTGEQPQHF
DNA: TGTGCCAGCAGTAAAACAGGGGAACAGCCCCAGCATTTT

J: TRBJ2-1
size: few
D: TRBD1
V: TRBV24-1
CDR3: CATSDSVGQNNEQFF
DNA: TGTGCCACCAGTGATTCCGTGGGACAGAACAATGAGCAGTTCTTC

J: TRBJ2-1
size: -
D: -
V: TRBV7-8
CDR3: CASSPPGLAATEQFF
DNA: TGTGCCAGCAGCCCCCCTGGGTTAGCGGCCACCGAGCAGTTCTTC